Shown below are 19 T cell receptor beta chains from a single sample sequenced in a study of CD4 T cell repertoires in COVID-19. Clones were read by immunoSEQ multiplex PCR, and TCRdb kept only the in-frame ones, dropping some. This table holds tens of thousands of clones, about 83% found once. The sequencing used CD4+ T cells from peripheral blood, collected after recovery from COVID-19. These receptors came from a human donor who had COVID-19.

This rearrangement joins TRBV28 to TRBJ1-1; a weak D match, TRBD1 (6 bases). V dropped 5 bases and J dropped 2 bases, with 12 bases sitting between them. Germline CDR1 is MDHEN and CDR2 is SYDVKM. The CDR3 length is 14 residues. As DNA, the CDR3 is TGTGCCAGCAGTAGGGGGGGGGACAACACTGAAGCTTTCTTT. It yields the protein CASSRGGDNTEAFF.

The rearrangement uses TRBV19 and TRBJ2-5, with TRBD2 identical over 7 bases. Germline loops: CDR1 LNHDA, CDR2 SQIVND (reference sequence). V lost 1 base, J lost 2 bases, and 10 bases stayed unmatched. The CDR3 is 17 amino acids. CDR3 DNA: TGTGCCAGTAGTATAGCGGGGACGGGAGGAGTACAAGAGACCCAGTACTTC. Its protein product is CASSIAGTGGVQETQYF.

The chain joins TRBV18 to TRBJ2-1, with 11 bases identical to TRBD2. This CDR3 is 17 amino acids long. The ends lost 1 base at V and 7 bases at J; junction bases unmatched: 9. The V gene's germline CDR1 is KGHSH and CDR2 LQKENI. The CDR3 region is CASSPRSLAGGGNEQFF. The DNA of the CDR3 is TGTGCCAGCTCACCACGGAGTCTAGCGGGAGGAGGGAATGAGCAGTTCTTC. Full variable domain (rest looked up from reference TRBV18 and TRBJ2-1): NAGVMQNPRHLVRRRGQEARLRCSPMKGHSHVYWYRQLPEEGLKFMVYLQKENIIDESGMPKERFSAEFPKEGPSILRIQQVVRGDSAAYFCASSPRSLAGGGNEQFFGPGTRLTVL.

The V call is TRBV2, the J call TRBJ2-5; D ambiguous. This CDR3 contains 11 residues. V was clipped by 9 bases and J by 5 bases, with 10 bases between them. Looked up from germline, CDR1 is SNHLY and CDR2 is FYNNEI. The CDR3 loop is CASPKGETQYF. As DNA, the CDR3 is TGTGCCAGTCCCAAAGGGGAGACCCAGTACTTC.

In this sample, this clone turned up once. V is TRBV6-1 and J is TRBJ1-2, with D perhaps matching TRBD1 (5 bases). V lost 1 base to trimming and J lost 7 bases, with 16 bases between them. CDR1 and CDR2 from the germline V gene are MNHNS and SASEGT. The CDR3 has 15 residues. CDR3 protein: CASSEEVWGQGGYTF. In DNA, the CDR3 is TGTGCCAGCAGTGAAGAAGTGTGGGGCCAGGGTGGCTACACCTTC.

This clone occurred once. This sequence joins TRBV6-5 and TRBJ1-5; no firm D call. Germline V gives CDR1 MNHEY, CDR2 SVGAGI. The CDR3 contains 13 residues. With 5 bases removed from V and 7 bases from J, the gap between germline ends came to 12 bases. The CDR3 region has the DNA TGTGCCAGCAGTCCCGACCCCGGCCAGCCCCAGCATTTT. It codes for CASSPDPGQPQHF.

The gene calls are TRBV28 and TRBJ1-4; 8 nucleotides align to TRBD1. The CDR3 extends over 20 amino acids. Germline V gene lookup returns CDR1 MDHEN and CDR2 SYDVKM. Trimming cost V 0 bases and J 0 bases; bases outside gene matches: 12. The CDR3 region has the DNA TGTGCCAGCAGTTTATGGAACACCGGACAGGGTAGTGCAACTAATGAAAAACTGTTTTTT. This translates into CASSLWNTGQGSATNEKLFF.

Turning to this clone: The same CDR3 also results from other DNA sequences found in this sample. V usage is TRBV10-3 and J usage is TRBJ1-6; D remains unclear. In germline, CDR1 is ENHRY, CDR2 SYGVKD. V shed 5 bases and J shed 5 bases, with 10 bases lying between them. The CDR3 loop spans 14 amino acids. CDR3 sequence: CAISRERDNSPLHF. For the CDR3, the DNA is TGTGCCATCAGTAGGGAGAGGGATAATTCACCCCTCCACTTT.

This clone was seen a few times. This sequence joins TRBV18 and TRBJ2-1, with 9 bases that match TRBD1. V trimming: 6 bases; J trimming: 4 bases; junction bases outside the gene matches: 4. The CDR3 extends over 14 amino acids. Germline V CDR1 and CDR2: KGHSH, LQKENI. Here the CDR3 DNA reads TGTGCCAGCTCGGGACAGGGACAATACAATGAGCAGTTCTTC. Translated: CASSGQGQYNEQFF.

The V gene is TRBV19, the J gene TRBJ2-3, with D possibly TRBD2 on 5 matching bases. Between the trimmed V and J ends, which lost 4 bases and 5 bases, there was a span of 10 bases. The CDR3 spans 13 residues. CDR1 and CDR2 from the germline V gene are LNHDA and SQIVND (reference sequence). CDR3 loop: CASSKSSGDTQYF. The DNA of the CDR3 is TGTGCCAGTAGTAAGTCCAGCGGAGATACGCAGTATTTT.

J is TRBJ1-1 and V is TRBV18; D unclear. CDR1 and CDR2 (germline): KGHSH, LQKENI. This CDR3 has 13 residues. The germline V and J ends were trimmed by 2 bases and 1 base, with 5 bases remaining between them. Written as DNA, the CDR3 is TGTGCCAGCTCACCAATTCAGAACACTGAAGCTTTCTTT. Translated: CASSPIQNTEAFF. The variable domain in full, completed from reference TRBV18 and TRBJ1-1, reads NAGVMQNPRHLVRRRGQEARLRCSPMKGHSHVYWYRQLPEEGLKFMVYLQKENIIDESGMPKERFSAEFPKEGPSILRIQQVVRGDSAAYFCASSPIQNTEAFFGQGTRLTVV.

The J gene is TRBJ2-7, the V gene TRBV7-9; 7 bases line up with TRBD1. Per the germline V gene, CDR1 is SEHNR and CDR2 is FQNEAQ (reference sequence). The CDR3 length is 13 residues. V was pared by 5 bases and J by 1 base, with 2 bases of the junction left unmatched. The CDR3 DNA is TGTGCCAGCAGCCCGGGACAGTCCTACGAGCAGTACTTC. It specifies CASSPGQSYEQYF. The full variable domain, completed using reference TRBV7-9 and TRBJ2-7, is DTGVSQNPRHKITKRGQNVTFRCDPISEHNRLYWYRQTLGQGPEFLTYFQNEAQLEKSRLLSDRFSAERPKGSFSTLEIQRTEQGDSAMYLCASSPGQSYEQYFGPGTRLTVT.

The chain links TRBV2 to TRBJ2-2; 8 nucleotides line up with TRBD2. V was pared by 6 bases and J by 2 bases, with 14 bases of the junction left unmatched. The germline V gene has CDR1 SNHLY and CDR2 FYNNEI. The CDR3 runs to 18 residues. This CDR3 reads CASSLGGSGSRNTGELFF. In DNA, the CDR3 is TGTGCCAGCAGCCTAGGAGGAAGCGGGAGCAGAAACACCGGGGAGCTGTTTTTT.

This chain connects TRBV9 to TRBJ1-5; D gene uncertain. The CDR3 is 14 residues long. The germline V and J ends were trimmed by 3 bases and 1 base, with 8 bases remaining between them. CDR1 is SGDLS and CDR2 is YYNGEE in the germline V gene. The CDR3 is CASSGMGSNQPQHF. The CDR3, as DNA: TGTGCCAGCAGCGGGATGGGGAGCAATCAGCCCCAGCATTTT.

This chain uses TRBV6-5 with TRBJ1-2; no reliable D call. CDR3 length equals 11 residues. The V gene's germline CDR1 is MNHEY and CDR2 SVGAGI. Trimming removed 10 bases at V and 4 bases at J, with 10 bases between. CDR3 in DNA: TGTGCCACCAAGGACGGCTATGGCTACACCTTC. This gives the protein CATKDGYGYTF.

This chain connects TRBV7-9 to TRBJ2-1; weak D call: TRBD1 (6 bases). The V gene's germline CDR1 is SEHNR and CDR2 FQNEAQ (reference sequence). Trimming removed 2 bases from V and 9 bases from J, with 11 bases in between. The CDR3 totals 13 residues. DNA of the CDR3: TGTGCCAGCAGCTTATCAGGGGTCGGTGAGCAGTTCTTC. This encodes CASSLSGVGEQFF. Variable domain in full (rest from reference TRBV7-9 and TRBJ2-1): DTGVSQNPRHKITKRGQNVTFRCDPISEHNRLYWYRQTLGQGPEFLTYFQNEAQLEKSRLLSDRFSAERPKGSFSTLEIQRTEQGDSAMYLCASSLSGVGEQFFGPGTRLTVL.

The gene calls are TRBV28 and TRBJ1-5; perhaps TRBD1 as D (5 bases). The V end lost 8 bases, the J end lost 2 bases, and 16 bases lay between the germline ends. CDR3 length: 15 residues. Germline CDR1 is MDHEN and CDR2 is SYDVKM. In DNA, the CDR3 is TGTGCCAGCGGTACCCCTGGGGGTGGCAATCAGCCCCAGCATTTT. Translating gives CASGTPGGGNQPQHF.

In nucleotides, the CDR3 is TGTGCCAGCTCACCAGTTAAAGCTCGAGGCAATGAGCAGTTCTTC. This translates into CASSPVKARGNEQFF. The V and J genes are TRBV18 and TRBJ2-1; no firm D call. The V and J ends lost 2 bases and 6 bases respectively, with 14 bases between them. The CDR3 is 15 amino acids. CDR1 and CDR2 (germline): KGHSH, LQKENI.

The rearrangement uses TRBV5-1 and TRBJ2-5; D is unresolved. The CDR3 runs 14 residues. Looked up from germline, CDR1 is SGHRS and CDR2 is YFSETQ. Trimming shortened V by 0 bases and J by 3 bases, and 9 bases separated the two germline ends. The CDR3 is CASSLGTAKETQYF. The CDR3 DNA is TGCGCCAGCAGCTTGGGAACGGCCAAAGAGACCCAGTACTTC.